Presented here are 29 T cell receptor beta chains from one specimen sequenced in a study of cytomegalovirus exposure and HLA in healthy donors. Both 60 Vbeta primers and 13 Jbeta primers went into the PCR. Generated by immunoSEQ multiplex PCR, the TCRdb table keeps only in-frame clones and is missing some. The sample shows about 100,000 clones, approximately 79% of them seen only once. Sequenced: PBMCs. The receptor set was obtained from a man aged 60 to 75 in good health and CMV-seropositive.

The genes are TRBV5-1 and TRBJ1-4, with a possible D match to TRBD1 (6 bases). V was clipped by 4 bases and J by 0 bases, with 13 bases between them. CDR1 and CDR2 from the germline V gene are SGHRS and YFSETQ. CDR3 length: 16 amino acids. The CDR3 region is CASSLTGSATNEKLFF. Written as DNA, the CDR3 is TGCGCCAGCAGCCTGACAGGTAGTGCAACTAATGAAAAACTGTTTTTT.

This clone showed up just once. The rearrangement uses TRBV6-5 and TRBJ2-2; 7 bases fit TRBD2. The V and J ends lost 7 bases and 9 bases, in that order; junction bases with no gene match: 5. This CDR3 has 12 amino acids. The V gene's germline CDR1 is MNHEY and CDR2 SVGAGI. The CDR3 DNA reads as TGTGCCAGCAACCGCGGGGGACGGGAGCTGTTTTTT. As protein: CASNRGGRELFF.

The rearrangement links TRBV9 to TRBJ1-5; the match to TRBD1 covers 9 bases. This CDR3 contains 14 residues. With 0 bases clipped from V and 7 bases from J, the junction kept 2 bases outside the gene matches. Germline values: CDR1 SGDLS, CDR2 YYNGEE. The CDR3 sequence: CASSVGQGDQPQHF. CDR3 sequence (DNA): TGTGCCAGCAGCGTAGGACAGGGGGACCAGCCCCAGCATTTT. Full variable domain (outside the CDR3, taken from reference TRBV9 and TRBJ1-5): DSGVTQTPKHLITATGQRVTLRCSPRSGDLSVYWYQQSLDQGLQFLIQYYNGEERAKGNILERFSAQQFPDLHSELNLSSLELGDSALYFCASSVGQGDQPQHFGDGTRLSIL.

This chain uses TRBV5-1 with TRBJ1-2; 10 bases align to TRBD1. The V gene end was trimmed by 6 bases and the J gene end by 4 bases; junction bases not matched to a gene: 9. The length of the CDR3 is 15 residues. In germline, CDR1 is SGHRS, CDR2 YFSETQ. CDR3 nucleotides: TGCGCCAGCACAACCGAGACAGGGGGCTTCTATGGCTACACCTTC. It translates to CASTTETGGFYGYTF.

This clone was recorded only once. The rearrangement links TRBV6-5 to TRBJ1-2; 8 bases are a match to TRBD1. The V gene end was trimmed by 0 bases and the J gene end by 3 bases; junction bases not matched to a gene: 3. The germline V gene has CDR1 MNHEY and CDR2 SVGAGI. The CDR3 length is 15 residues. CDR3 in DNA: TGTGCCAGCAGTTACTCGACAGGGGTGGACTATGGCTACACCTTC. Amino acids: CASSYSTGVDYGYTF.

The chain combines TRBV9 with TRBJ2-2; weak D call: TRBD1 (6 bases). V lost 0 bases, J lost 2 bases, and 11 bases lay in between. The germline V gene encodes CDR1 SGDLS and CDR2 YYNGEE. The CDR3 covers 16 residues. The CDR3 is CASSVGLRGNTGELFF. The CDR3 DNA reads TGTGCCAGCAGCGTAGGGCTCAGGGGAAACACCGGGGAGCTGTTTTTT.

The genes are TRBV4-2 and TRBJ1-2, with TRBD1 matching over 7 bases. V was clipped by 1 base and J by 4 bases; unmatched bases: 6. In germline, CDR1 is LGHNA, CDR2 YNFKEQ. The CDR3 consists of 15 residues. CDR3 amino acids: CASSQGDSGSYGYTF. CDR3 bases: TGTGCCAGCAGCCAAGGGGACAGCGGCAGCTATGGCTACACCTTC.

With regard to this clone: This specimen includes other DNA sequences encoding the same CDR3. This rearrangement joins TRBV19 to TRBJ1-5; 9 bases align to TRBD1. The V segment lost 5 bases and the J segment 3 bases; nucleotides outside the gene matches: 2. This CDR3 region has 14 residues. Germline V gene sequence: CDR1 LNHDA, CDR2 SQIVND (reference sequence). The CDR3, as DNA: TGTGCCAGTAGTGGACAGGGGCACAATCAGCCCCAGCATTTT. Protein sequence: CASSGQGHNQPQHF. Together with reference TRBV19 and TRBJ1-5, the CDR3 gives the full variable domain: DGGITQSPKYLFRKEGQNVTLSCEQNLNHDAMYWYRQDPGQGLRLIYYSQIVNDFQKGDIAEGYSVSREKKESFPLTVTSAQKNPTAFYLCASSGQGHNQPQHFGDGTRLSIL.

The rearrangement joins TRBV7-2 to TRBJ1-5, with TRBD1 as a possible D gene (5 bases). V lost 5 bases to trimming and J lost 5 bases, with 22 bases between them. The CDR3 length is 17 residues. Germline lookup yields CDR1 SGHTA and CDR2 FQGNSA. The CDR3 DNA follows: TGTGCCAGCAGCGTAACCGGGGGGGGAATGTTGGATCAGCCCCAGCATTTT. Translation: CASSVTGGGMLDQPQHF.

A few counts support this clone. V is TRBV7-3 and J is TRBJ1-1; D is ambiguous. The CDR3 consists of 12 residues. From germline, CDR1 is SGHTA and CDR2 FQGTGA. Trimming cost V 2 bases and J 11 bases, with 12 bases left between them. The CDR3 DNA reads as TGTGCCAGCAGCTTACCCGGCGGGCTGGCTTTCTTT. Translating gives CASSLPGGLAFF.

This chain connects TRBV6-5 to TRBJ1-3; the match to TRBD1 covers 8 bases. With V trimmed by 6 bases and J by 0 bases, 4 bases remained unmatched. Germline CDR1 is MNHEY and CDR2 is SVGAGI. CDR3 size: 15 residues. CDR3 sequence: CASSPTGVSGNTIYF. CDR3 in DNA: TGTGCCAGCAGCCCGACAGGGGTCTCTGGAAACACCATATATTTT.

The chain couples TRBV9 to TRBJ2-5; 15 bases match TRBD2. Germline values: CDR1 SGDLS, CDR2 YYNGEE. CDR3 length: 17 amino acids. Germline trimming cut 0 bases from V and 5 bases from J; bases unmatched to any gene: 5. The CDR3 coding sequence is TGTGCCAGCAGCGTAGGGACTAGCGGGGGGGCCGTCGAGACCCAGTACTTC. Encoded protein: CASSVGTSGGAVETQYF.

The chain carries TRBV27 and TRBJ2-3; 12 bases match TRBD2. CDR3 length equals 15 residues. Germline V lookup: CDR1 MNHEY, CDR2 SMNVEV (reference sequence). V gave up 8 bases and J gave up 6 bases; unmatched junction bases: 9. CDR3 region: CASGLLAGGSDTQYF. As DNA, the CDR3 is TGTGCCAGCGGGCTACTAGCGGGGGGTTCGGATACGCAGTATTTT.

V and J are TRBV7-8 and TRBJ1-5, with no clear D. The CDR3 totals 13 residues. Germline CDR1 is SGHVS and CDR2 is FQNEAQ. Trimming cost V 8 bases and J 6 bases, with 14 bases left between them. The CDR3 here is CASHSTPGQPQHF. The CDR3 nucleotides are TGTGCCAGCCATTCAACCCCCGGTCAGCCCCAGCATTTT.

This clone was seen only once. V is TRBV19 and J is TRBJ1-3; tentatively, D is TRBD1 (6 bases). The CDR3 totals 16 residues. The germline V gene has CDR1 LNHDA and CDR2 SQIVND (reference sequence). V lost 7 bases and J 2 bases, leaving 18 bases between the germline ends. This CDR3 reads CASISTGRLPGNTIYF. CDR3 bases: TGTGCCAGTATCTCAACAGGGCGGCTACCTGGAAACACCATATATTTT.

The gene calls are TRBV19 and TRBJ2-7; D call uncertain. The CDR3 consists of 16 residues. V was cut by 3 bases and J by 2 bases, with 17 bases left in between. From germline, CDR1 is LNHDA and CDR2 SQIVND (reference sequence). The CDR3 DNA reads TGTGCCAGTAGTATCACCCCTAAACTTCGCGCCTACGAGCAGTACTTC. Protein product: CASSITPKLRAYEQYF.

The gene calls are TRBV7-2 and TRBJ1-2; perhaps TRBD1 as D (5 bases). Germline assignment: CDR1 SGHTA and CDR2 FQGNSA. The CDR3 has 14 residues. V lost 5 bases to trimming and J lost 2 bases, with 12 bases between them. The CDR3 spells CASSGRQPNYGYTF. The CDR3 DNA reads as TGTGCCAGCAGCGGAAGACAGCCAAACTATGGCTACACCTTC. The entire variable domain, with the rest obtained from reference TRBV7-2 and TRBJ1-2, is as follows: GAGVSQSPSNKVTEKGKDVELRCDPISGHTALYWYRQSLGQGLEFLIYFQGNSAPDKSGLPSDRFSAERTGGSVSTLTIQRTQQEDSAVYLCASSGRQPNYGYTFGSGTRLTVV.

V gene TRBV7-6 combines with J gene TRBJ1-1; the D gene is possibly TRBD1 (5 bases). The germline CDR1 and CDR2 sequences are SGHVS and FNYEAQ. The CDR3 is 15 amino acids. V was trimmed by 1 base and J by 0 bases, leaving 9 bases between them. The CDR3 region is CASSLVGGLNTEAFF. CDR3 nucleotides: TGTGCCAGCAGCTTAGTGGGGGGTTTGAACACTGAAGCTTTCTTT.

The rearrangement joins TRBV7-6 to TRBJ1-2, with D possibly matching TRBD1 (6 bases). Germline assignment: CDR1 SGHVS and CDR2 FNYEAQ. This CDR3 comprises 13 residues. Trimming stripped 8 bases from V and 7 bases from J, with 17 bases between. DNA for the CDR3: TGTGCCAGCGGGGGGGGCCCGGGTCGTGGCTACACCTTC. Translated, it gives CASGGGPGRGYTF.

This chain uses TRBV19 with TRBJ2-3; TRBD2 aligns across 11 bases. CDR3 size: 17 residues. With V trimmed by 0 bases and J by 4 bases, 6 bases remained unmatched. The germline gives CDR1 LNHDA, CDR2 SQIVND (reference sequence). CDR3 sequence reads: CASSIDATSGAADTQYF. CDR3 bases: TGTGCCAGTAGTATAGATGCGACTAGCGGGGCGGCAGATACGCAGTATTTT.

V usage is TRBV14 and J usage is TRBJ2-7; the D gene is possibly TRBD2 (6 bases). There are 16 residues in the CDR3. The V and J ends lost 4 bases and 4 bases respectively, with 20 bases between them. Per germline, CDR1 SGHDN and CDR2 FVKESK. CDR3 in DNA: TGTGCCAGCAGCCCAGGCCCTTTCAGCGGGCTTTACGAGCAGTACTTC. Translated: CASSPGPFSGLYEQYF. The full variable domain, in which reference TRBV14 and TRBJ2-7 provide the parts outside the CDR3, is EAGVTQFPSHSVIEKGQTVTLRCDPISGHDNLYWYRRVMGKEIKFLLHFVKESKQDESGMPNNRFLAERTGGTYSTLKVQPAELEDSGVYFCASSPGPFSGLYEQYFGPGTRLTVT.

This chain connects TRBV11-2 to TRBJ2-3, with D tentatively TRBD2 (6 bases). Germline V lookup: CDR1 SGHAT, CDR2 FQNNGV. The CDR3 runs to 16 residues. Trimming cost V 6 bases and J 2 bases, with 18 bases left between them. The CDR3 DNA is TGTGCCAGCAGTCCTCGTCCGGGACTCTCCACAGATACGCAGTATTTT. Translating gives CASSPRPGLSTDTQYF. Combining the CDR3 with reference TRBV11-2 and TRBJ2-3 gives the whole variable domain EAGVAQSPRYKIIEKRQSVAFWCNPISGHATLYWYQQILGQGPKLLIQFQNNGVVDDSQLPKDRFSAERLKGVDSTLKIQPAKLEDSAVYLCASSPRPGLSTDTQYFGPGTRLTVL.

The chain joins TRBV28 to TRBJ1-2; TRBD1 agrees at 7 bases. J lost 8 bases, V lost 6 bases, and 12 bases had no gene match. This CDR3 contains 14 residues. In germline, CDR1 is MDHEN, CDR2 SYDVKM. CDR3 in amino acids: CASSRTGPKGGYTF. CDR3 in DNA: TGTGCCAGCAGCAGGACAGGACCCAAGGGGGGCTACACCTTC.

This chain uses TRBV6-1 with TRBJ1-4, with 9 bases identical to TRBD1. Germline CDR1 MNHNS, CDR2 SASEGT. The junction had 9 bases not matched to a gene; V was cut back by 5 bases and J by 8 bases. The CDR3 length is 15 residues. CDR3 sequence: CASSSQGARREKLFF. The DNA for the CDR3 is TGTGCCAGCAGTTCACAGGGGGCGCGGAGGGAAAAACTGTTTTTT.

The J gene is TRBJ1-5, the V gene TRBV7-2; possible D gene TRBD1, 5 bases. Trimming pared 1 base from V and 14 bases from J, leaving 15 bases between. The CDR3 totals 13 residues. Germline-derived CDR1 and CDR2 are SGHTA and FQGNSA. CDR3 loop: CASSLDRPGLKHF. The CDR3 coding sequence is TGTGCCAGCAGCTTAGACAGGCCCGGGCTAAAGCATTTT.

The chain links TRBV5-6 to TRBJ1-6; 8 bases align to TRBD1. The germline gives CDR1 SGHDT, CDR2 YYEEEE. This CDR3 has 18 amino acids. V was pared by 2 bases and J by 0 bases, with 7 bases of the junction left unmatched. The CDR3 region is CASSLGTGISSYNSPLHF. CDR3 coding DNA: TGTGCCAGCAGCTTAGGGACAGGCATCAGCTCCTATAATTCACCCCTCCACTTT.

This chain connects TRBV18 to TRBJ1-6; 8 bases line up with TRBD1. Trimming took 6 bases from V and 8 from J; bases not matched to a gene: 3. The V gene's germline CDR1 is KGHSH and CDR2 LQKENI. The CDR3 length is 13 residues. CDR3 sequence reads: CASSSGGDSPLHF. The CDR3 DNA follows: TGTGCCAGCTCGTCAGGGGGCGATTCACCCCTCCACTTT.

The V and J genes are TRBV19 and TRBJ1-1; 7 bases align to TRBD1. With 9 bases clipped from V and 5 bases from J, the junction kept 6 bases outside the gene matches. The CDR3 has 12 amino acids. Per germline, CDR1 LNHDA and CDR2 SQIVND (reference sequence). The CDR3 spells CASLQGVTEAFF. The CDR3 DNA reads TGTGCCAGCCTGCAGGGGGTAACTGAAGCTTTCTTT.

This clone has only one observation. The CDR3 coding sequence is TGTGCCAGCCTAGACAGGGGCCCTCTGGATGGCTACACCTTC. It encodes CASLDRGPLDGYTF. The chain couples TRBV6-1 to TRBJ1-2, with TRBD1 matching 8 bases. Trimming cost V 8 bases and J 6 bases; bases outside gene matches: 11. The CDR3 spans 14 residues. CDR1 and CDR2 (germline): MNHNS, SASEGT.